These T cell receptor beta chains were read from a single sample in a study of cytomegalovirus exposure and HLA in healthy donors. Clones were sequenced by immunoSEQ multiplex PCR, and TCRdb holds only the in-frame ones, with some missing. The sample gives about 140,000 clones, 75% to 80% of which show up once; around 1.6% is in the top ten. Sequenced material: PBMCs. All receptors derive from a female donor in good health and CMV-seronegative. Each CDR3 is given without its conserved first and last residue. Each record gives: V gene, CDR3 protein.

v_gene: TRBV18
CDR3aa: ASSIVRGDETEAF

v_gene: TRBV19
CDR3aa: ASSVIQGSGELF

v_gene: TRBV6-1
CDR3aa: ASSGAEYTEAF

v_gene: TRBV18
CDR3aa: ASSQDRGTGTEAF

v_gene: TRBV29-1
CDR3aa: SVGGLNTEAF

v_gene: TRBV7-8
CDR3aa: ASNYRDRVGETQY

v_gene: TRBV2
CDR3aa: ASSPGLVGGWNEQF

v_gene: TRBV19
CDR3aa: ASSGVTSGRVDTQY

v_gene: TRBV5-6
CDR3aa: ASSPWDKGQYYEQY

v_gene: TRBV11-3
CDR3aa: ASRYDGGNTEAF

v_gene: TRBV6-1
CDR3aa: ASSEVLRGGYEQY

v_gene: TRBV12-5
CDR3aa: ASGAQTGGGSPLH

v_gene: TRBV25-1
CDR3aa: ASSGQFVHEQY

v_gene: TRBV5-4
CDR3aa: ASSSLRSPGELF

v_gene: TRBV2
CDR3aa: ASRNRDNSPLH

v_gene: TRBV27
CDR3aa: ASSLSGGVSYEQY

v_gene: TRBV28
CDR3aa: ASSPRDMNYGYT

v_gene: TRBV6-5
CDR3aa: ASSYRRSTNEKLF

v_gene: TRBV11-2
CDR3aa: ASSGPGSTDTQY

v_gene: TRBV28
CDR3aa: ASSFPLDMALNTEAF

v_gene: TRBV21-1
CDR3aa: ASSKYYRGEAF

v_gene: TRBV7-2
CDR3aa: ASSLTVDQPQH